Listed here are 6 T cell receptor beta chains from one sample, sequenced in a study of blood T cells in healthy people across ages. For the second PCR, which ran for about 6 to 11 cycles, a sample-barcoded 5' primer and a J-beta primer mix were used. A single record per CDR3 protein comes from TCRdb applying MiXCR to the 5' RACE reads. In the table there are more than 800,000 distinct CDR3 sequences, 40% to 55% of which are singletons. Sequenced: blood. These receptors came from an older woman in good health.

This chain connects TRBV6-1 to TRBJ1-5; 10 nucleotides align to TRBD1. The CDR3 spans 15 residues. The germline V gene encodes CDR1 MNHNS and CDR2 SASEGT. The junction had 2 bases not matched to a gene; V was cut back by 2 bases and J by 4 bases. The CDR3 DNA follows: TGTGCCAGCAGTGAATGGACAGGGGGAAATCAGCCCCAGCATTTT. It yields the protein CASSEWTGGNQPQHF.

Comment on this clonotype: One junction end does not reproduce the germline sequence, and a read error may be involved. The rearrangement links TRBV6-5 to TRBJ2-1; TRBD2 matches 9 bases. Germline loops: CDR1 MNHEY, CDR2 SVGAGI. This CDR3 comprises 14 residues. CDR3 amino acids: CASRLAASCNEQFF. CDR3 nucleotide sequence: TGTGCCAGCCGACTAGCGGCTTCCTGCAATGAGCAGTTCTTC.

The rearrangement links TRBV7-2 to TRBJ2-5, with TRBD2 identical over 10 bases. The end of the DNA aligns better with TRBJ2-1, so the J call may be wrong. CDR1 is SGHTA, CDR2 FQGNSA, per germline. The CDR3 length is 17 residues. The CDR3 nucleotides are TGTGCCAGCAGCGGAGTATTAGGGACTAGCGAGCAAGAGACCCAGTTCTTC. This translates into CASSGVLGTSEQETQFF.

V gene TRBV5-1 combines with J gene TRBJ2-2, with TRBD2 matching over 10 bases. Trimming removed 4 bases from V and 5 bases from J; junction bases left unmatched: 8. There are 16 residues in the CDR3. CDR1 and CDR2 (germline): SGHRS, YFSETQ. CDR3 nucleotides: TGCGCCAGCAGCGCCGTACTAGCGGGAACGACCGGGGAGCTGTTTTTT. It specifies CASSAVLAGTTGELFF.

A few counts support this clonotype. This rearrangement joins TRBV11-3 to TRBJ2-5; no firm D call. V was shortened by 6 bases and J by 5 bases, with 22 bases between the two germline ends. This CDR3 comprises 16 residues. The germline V gene has CDR1 SGHNT and CDR2 YENEEA. CDR3 sequence (DNA): TGTGCCAGCAGAAGAAGGACGAGATGTAAGTCGGAGACCCAGTACTTC. Translating it yields CASRRRTRCKSETQYF.

The J gene is TRBJ2-1, the V gene TRBV6-2 or TRBV6-3; 7 bases agree with TRBD1. Trimming took 5 bases from V and 4 from J; bases not matched to a gene: 11. The CDR3 length is 16 residues. Germline V gives CDR1 MNHEY, CDR2 SVGEGT. The CDR3 DNA sequence: TGTGCCAGCAGTCACGCCGGGACAGCCGCTTACAATGAGCAGTTCTTC. It yields the protein CASSHAGTAAYNEQFF.